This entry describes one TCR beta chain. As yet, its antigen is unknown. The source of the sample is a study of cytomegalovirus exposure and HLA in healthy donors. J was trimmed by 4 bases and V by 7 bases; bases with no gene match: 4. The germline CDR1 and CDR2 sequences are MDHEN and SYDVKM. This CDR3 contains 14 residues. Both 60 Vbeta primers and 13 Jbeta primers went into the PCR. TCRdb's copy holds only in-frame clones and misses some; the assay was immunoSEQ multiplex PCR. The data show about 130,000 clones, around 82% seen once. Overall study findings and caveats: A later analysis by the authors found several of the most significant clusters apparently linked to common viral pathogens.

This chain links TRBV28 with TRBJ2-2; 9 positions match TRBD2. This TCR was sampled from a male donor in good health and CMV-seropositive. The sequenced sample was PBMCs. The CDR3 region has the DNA TGTGCCAGCAACTTACTAGCGGGCACCGGGGAGCTGTTTTTT. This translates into CASNLLAGTGELFF.